The sequence of this T cell receptor (beta chain) was determined in a study of cytomegalovirus exposure and HLA in healthy donors. Study-level points and caveats: Cytomegalovirus status was reportedly diagnosed by the classifier with high sensitivity and specificity. Among immune exposure information, only CMV serostatus was available.

The germline V gene encodes CDR1 MNHEY and CDR2 SMNVEV (reference sequence). This CDR3 is built from 15 residues. After removal of 4 bases from V and 4 bases from J, the junction contained 7 bases not matched to a gene. Comment on this clone: Antigen specificity is unknown.

Both 60 Vbeta primers and 13 Jbeta primers went into the PCR. In the original processing: In a later analysis, 75 million to 95 million unique TCR beta chains included roughly 11 million shared by two or more donors. TCRdb's table, derived via immunoSEQ multiplex PCR, lists solely in-frame clones and lacks some. V and J calls and clone size follow that table, whereas D and trimming were derived from the DNA. The table lists about 260,000 clones, 70% to 90% of them singletons, with roughly 2% in the top ten. Unrecorded immune exposures were likely, despite nominal health at sampling. This TCR came from a woman in her forties in good health and CMV-seropositive. V usage is TRBV27 and J usage is TRBJ2-1; 7 bases line up with TRBD2. The sequencing sample was made of PBMCs. The CDR3 DNA reads as TGTGCCAGCAGTTCCGTAGCGGGTACTTACAATGAGCAGTTCTTC. This sequence encodes CASSSVAGTYNEQFF.